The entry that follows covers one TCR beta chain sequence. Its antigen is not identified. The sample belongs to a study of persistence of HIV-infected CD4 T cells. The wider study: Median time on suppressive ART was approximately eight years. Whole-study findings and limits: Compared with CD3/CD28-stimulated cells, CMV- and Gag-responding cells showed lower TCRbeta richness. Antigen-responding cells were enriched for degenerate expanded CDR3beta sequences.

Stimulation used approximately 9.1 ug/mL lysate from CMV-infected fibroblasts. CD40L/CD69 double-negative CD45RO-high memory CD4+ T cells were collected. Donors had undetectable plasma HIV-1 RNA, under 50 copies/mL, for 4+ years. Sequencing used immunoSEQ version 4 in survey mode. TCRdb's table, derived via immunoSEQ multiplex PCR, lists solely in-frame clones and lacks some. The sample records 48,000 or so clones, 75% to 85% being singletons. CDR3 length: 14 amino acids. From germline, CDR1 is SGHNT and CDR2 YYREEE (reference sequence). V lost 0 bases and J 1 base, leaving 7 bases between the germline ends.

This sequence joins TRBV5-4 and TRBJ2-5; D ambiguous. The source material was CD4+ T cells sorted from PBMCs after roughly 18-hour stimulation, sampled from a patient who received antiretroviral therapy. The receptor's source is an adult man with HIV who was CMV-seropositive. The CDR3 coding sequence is TGTGCCAGCAGCTTGGGGGGAACCCAAGAGACCCAGTACTTC. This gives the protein CASSLGGTQETQYF.